These 32 T cell receptor beta chains originate from one sample sequenced in a study of Graves' ophthalmopathy and Graves' hyperthyroidism. As the template, RNA transcripts were used to amplify TCR beta CDR3 regions. The first round was an RT-PCR with HTBI primers, and the second round was a multiplex PCR. TCRdb ran MiXCR on the multiplex PCR reads and lists one entry per CDR3 protein. The data show 400,000 to 500,000 distinct CDR3 sequences, roughly 20% seen once. The sequencing sample was made of peripheral blood. The receptor source for this set is a woman in her late teens or twenties with stable Graves' hyperthyroidism.

This clonotype occurred many times. The chain carries TRBV20-1 and TRBJ2-7, with TRBD2 as a possible D gene (5 bases). CDR1 is DFQATT, CDR2 SNEGSKA, per germline (reference sequence). This CDR3 region has 13 residues. CDR3 loop: CRSSLAPYTKQYF. The DNA of the CDR3 is TGCAGATCCTCTCTAGCACCCTATACGAAGCAGTACTTC.

This rearrangement joins TRBV30 to TRBJ2-2; D might be TRBD1 (6 bases). V was cut by 2 bases and J by 0 bases, with 10 bases left in between. Germline values: CDR1 GTSNPN, CDR2 SVGIG (reference sequence). The CDR3 is made up of 15 amino acids. This CDR3 is CAWSPDRTNTGELFF. The CDR3 DNA reads TGTGCCTGGAGTCCCGACAGGACGAACACCGGGGAGCTGTTTTTT.

This sequence joins TRBV10-1 and TRBJ2-2; 10 bases line up with TRBD1. V lost 8 bases to trimming and J lost 6 bases; unmatched junction nucleotides: 9. Germline CDR1 reads WNHNN; CDR2 reads SYGVQD (reference sequence). This CDR3 has 15 amino acids. The CDR3 DNA sequence: TGCGCCAGCCAGATATCCGGGACAGGGGCCGGGGAGCTGTTTTTT. Translating gives CASQISGTGAGELFF.

This clonotype was seen ten or more times. The chain links TRBV5-1 to TRBJ2-2; no reliable D call. This CDR3 has 15 amino acids. In germline, CDR1 is SGHRS, CDR2 YFSETQ. Trimming pared 0 bases from V and 0 bases from J, leaving 6 bases between. CDR3 DNA sequence: TGCGCCAGCAGCTTGGCCAGATCGAACACCGGGGAGCTGTTTTTT. It translates to CASSLARSNTGELFF.

This clonotype was counted at least ten times. The J gene is TRBJ2-5, the V gene TRBV11-2; D uncertain. The CDR3 consists of 14 residues. The V gene's germline CDR1 is SGHAT and CDR2 FQNNGV. V was shortened by 5 bases and J by 5 bases, with 15 bases between the two germline ends. Written as DNA, the CDR3 is TGTGCCAGCAGCGCGGCATCCCATTGGGAGACCCAGTACTTC. Its protein is CASSAASHWETQYF.

This clonotype was found many times. This rearrangement joins TRBV6-1 to TRBJ2-7; 8 bases match TRBD2. With V trimmed by 3 bases and J by 5 bases, 6 bases remained unmatched. This CDR3 has 14 amino acids. Per the germline V gene, CDR1 is MNHNS and CDR2 is SASEGT. The CDR3 region has the DNA TGTGCCAGCAGTGATTCGCCGGGGGGGGACGAGCAGTACTTC. It codes for CASSDSPGGDEQYF.

This clonotype turned up a few times. For the CDR3, the DNA is TGTGCCAGCAGCCAAGATCCCCTAAGGACAGGTCTATCCTACGAGCAGTACTTC. This translates into CASSQDPLRTGLSYEQYF. This chain uses TRBV4-2 with TRBJ2-7; the match to TRBD1 covers 7 bases. This CDR3 has 18 residues. The V segment lost 0 bases and the J segment 1 base; nucleotides outside the gene matches: 12. The germline CDR1 and CDR2 sequences are LGHNA and YNFKEQ.

This clonotype came up many times. The rearrangement joins TRBV20-1 to TRBJ2-7; D gene unclear. The CDR3 contains 12 residues. V was shortened by 3 bases and J by 3 bases, with 9 bases between the two germline ends. Germline CDR1 reads DFQATT; CDR2 reads SNEGSKA (reference sequence). The CDR3 is CSASLRVYEQYF. The DNA of the CDR3 is TGCAGTGCTAGTCTCCGAGTCTACGAGCAGTACTTC.

This clonotype showed up many times. The V and J genes are TRBV7-8 and TRBJ2-7; D might be TRBD1 (6 bases). The CDR3 consists of 15 residues. Germline V gene lookup returns CDR1 SGHVS and CDR2 FQNEAQ. V was cut by 6 bases and J by 3 bases, with 18 bases left in between. CDR3 residues: CASSFRDTGFYEQYF. The CDR3 DNA follows: TGTGCCAGCAGTTTCCGGGACACGGGATTCTACGAGCAGTACTTC.

In its sample, this clonotype was seen many times. This rearrangement joins TRBV6-5 to TRBJ1-1; 8 nucleotides line up with TRBD1. This CDR3 has 15 amino acids. The V and J ends lost 2 bases and 1 base, in that order; junction bases with no gene match: 3. CDR1 and CDR2 (germline): MNHEY, SVGAGI. The CDR3 nucleotides are TGTGCCAGCAGTTACCCCGGGACAGGGAACACTGAAGCTTTCTTT. It specifies CASSYPGTGNTEAFF.

This clonotype showed up many times. The gene calls are TRBV5-5 and TRBJ1-5, with D possibly being TRBD1 (5 bases). Germline V CDR1 and CDR2: SGHKS, YYEKEE (reference sequence). V lost 0 bases to trimming and J lost 5 bases, with 12 bases between them. This CDR3 is built from 15 residues. As DNA, the CDR3 is TGTGCCAGCAGCTTGGCGGGGGGGGACTATCAGCCCCAGCATTTT. This translates into CASSLAGGDYQPQHF.

There are many counts of this clonotype. V gene TRBV6-1 combines with J gene TRBJ1-2, with 7 bases that match TRBD1. Germline V gene data show CDR1 as MNHNS and CDR2 as SASEGT. The V and J ends lost 6 bases and 7 bases, in that order; junction bases with no gene match: 14. The CDR3 runs 15 residues. CDR3 nucleotide sequence: TGTGCCAGCAGACCAACCGACAGGGACCTCTCTGGCTACACCTTC. Its protein is CASRPTDRDLSGYTF.

This clonotype occurred many times. In nucleotides, the CDR3 is TGTGCCAGCAGTATCGGGGGGGGGCGCGGAAAACTGTTTTTT. Translated, it gives CASSIGGGRGKLFF. The chain recombines TRBV6-1 with TRBJ1-4; perhaps TRBD1 as D (6 bases). V lost 5 bases and J 10 bases, leaving 17 bases between the germline ends. Germline loops: CDR1 MNHNS, CDR2 SASEGT. There are 14 residues in the CDR3.

The sample holds many counts of this clonotype. The rearrangement joins TRBV7-2 to TRBJ2-7; D is undetermined. Germline CDR1 SGHTA, CDR2 FQGNSA. CDR3 size: 14 residues. Trimming removed 1 base from V and 2 bases from J, with 9 bases in between. CDR3 in amino acids: CASSLGSTTYEQYF. The CDR3 DNA is TGTGCCAGCAGCTTAGGCTCCACAACCTACGAGCAGTACTTC.

This clonotype was seen ten or more times. The rearrangement uses TRBV9 and TRBJ2-7; the D gene is possibly TRBD2 (6 bases). Between the trimmed V and J ends, which lost 4 bases and 3 bases, there was a span of 8 bases. Germline values: CDR1 SGDLS, CDR2 YYNGEE. This CDR3 comprises 12 residues. The CDR3 region has the DNA TGTGCCAGCAGCCGCGGGGACTACGAGCAGTACTTC. This sequence encodes CASSRGDYEQYF.

This clonotype was seen many times. The chain is built from TRBV10-3 and TRBJ2-5; 9 bases agree with TRBD2. The CDR3 sequence is 15 residues long. Germline loops: CDR1 ENHRY, CDR2 SYGVKD. J gave up 3 bases and V 2 bases, and 4 bases lay outside the gene matches. CDR3 region: CAISEASGMKETQYF. The CDR3 bases are TGTGCCATCAGTGAGGCTAGCGGGATGAAAGAGACCCAGTACTTC.

This clonotype was counted ten times or more. V gene TRBV15 combines with J gene TRBJ2-7; D is perhaps TRBD2 (5 bases). V lost 3 bases and J 12 bases, leaving 27 bases between the germline ends. Germline V gene lookup returns CDR1 LNHNV and CDR2 YYDKDF (reference sequence). The CDR3 has 16 amino acids. The CDR3 protein is CATSSASGLTRQKLYF. CDR3 nucleotides: TGTGCCACCAGCAGTGCGAGCGGACTCACACGACAAAAGCTGTACTTC.

Concerning this clonotype: Because the CDR3 is missing its conserved closing phenylalanine or tryptophan, this is likely a read error. This rearrangement joins TRBV7-3 to TRBJ2-5, with 7 bases aligning to TRBD2. Germline V gives CDR1 SGHTA, CDR2 FQGTGA. The CDR3 is made up of 15 amino acids. The CDR3 is CASSSGDYLQESQYY. The CDR3 DNA reads as TGTGCCAGCAGCTCCGGGGACTACCTCCAAGAGTCCCAGTACTAC.

This clonotype was detected only a few times. The chain links TRBV30 to TRBJ2-7, with D perhaps TRBD1 (7 bases). Trimming stripped 4 bases from V and 1 base from J, with 14 bases between. The germline V gene encodes CDR1 GTSNPN and CDR2 SVGIG (reference sequence). The length of the CDR3 is 14 residues. The CDR3 region has the DNA TGTGCCTGGAAGGAGGAGGGGGCGTCCTACGAGCAGTACTTC. This gives the protein CAWKEEGASYEQYF.

This chain joins TRBV6-1 and TRBJ2-2; 7 bases line up with TRBD2. CDR1 and CDR2 from the germline V gene are MNHNS and SASEGT. This CDR3 has 15 residues. Trimming at V came to 4 bases and at J to 6 bases, leaving 8 bases not matched to a gene. CDR3 DNA sequence: TGTGCCAGCAGTGCTTCGGGGGGAAGCCCCGGGGAGCTGTTTTTT. Translation gives CASSASGGSPGELFF.

This clonotype was seen at least ten times. This chain uses TRBV6-2 or TRBV6-3 with TRBJ1-3, with 7 bases matching TRBD1. V lost 7 bases and J lost 0; bases outside the gene matches: 9. The germline CDR1 and CDR2 sequences are MNHEY and SVGEGT. The CDR3 sequence is 16 residues long. The DNA of the CDR3 is TGTGCCAGCAACCCGGGACAGACTTACTCTGGAAACACCATATATTTT. It is translated as CASNPGQTYSGNTIYF.

The CDR3 DNA is TGTGCCAGCTGTGCGCGGACTAGCGGTTTCTACGAGCAGTACTTC. Protein product: CASCARTSGFYEQYF. The rearrangement uses TRBV6-1 and TRBJ2-7; 10 nucleotides line up with TRBD2. The CDR3 has 15 residues. With V trimmed by 8 bases and J by 3 bases, 10 bases remained unmatched. Germline V lookup: CDR1 MNHNS, CDR2 SASEGT.

This clonotype was counted at least ten times. This chain links TRBV3-1 with TRBJ2-5, with D perhaps matching TRBD1 or TRBD2 (5 bases each). Between the trimmed V and J ends, which lost 4 bases and 0 bases, there was a span of 12 bases. Germline assignment: CDR1 LGHDT and CDR2 YNNKEL (reference sequence). The CDR3 spans 15 residues. The CDR3 loop reads CASSPQRGHQETQYF. Written as DNA, the CDR3 is TGTGCCAGCAGCCCCCAACGGGGCCACCAAGAGACCCAGTACTTC.

This clonotype was seen ten or more times. The chain is built from TRBV20-1 and TRBJ1-1, with D unresolved. The CDR3 spans 12 residues. Looked up from germline, CDR1 is DFQATT and CDR2 is SNEGSKA (reference sequence). The ends were cut back, 3 bases at V and 2 bases at J, with 7 bases in the middle. The CDR3 loop reads CSARTGNTEAFF. DNA for the CDR3: TGCAGTGCTAGGACCGGTAACACTGAAGCTTTCTTT.

This clonotype was seen at least ten times. The conserved closing phenylalanine or tryptophan is absent in this CDR3, likely reflecting a read error. The chain recombines TRBV4-1 with TRBJ2-7; TRBD2 might be the D (6 bases). This CDR3 spans 15 amino acids. Trimming shortened V by 1 base and J by 0 bases, and 10 bases separated the two germline ends. CDR1 and CDR2 from the germline V gene are MGHRA and YSYEKL. The CDR3 here is CASSQGSSDSYEQYL. The CDR3 bases are TGCGCCAGCAGCCAAGGGTCTAGCGACTCCTACGAGCAGTACCTC.

This clonotype has a count of ten or more. The chain uses TRBV27 and TRBJ2-7, with D possibly TRBD1 on 5 matching bases. The V gene lost 0 bases and the J gene lost 6 bases, with 9 bases spanning the gap. Germline V gene lookup returns CDR1 MNHEY and CDR2 SMNVEV (reference sequence). The CDR3 runs 13 residues. This chain's CDR3 is CASSLSSGPEQYF. The CDR3, as DNA: TGTGCCAGCAGTTTATCATCAGGGCCCGAGCAGTACTTC.

This clonotype appeared many times. The genes are TRBV9 and TRBJ1-1; D remains ambiguous. The V gene's germline CDR1 is SGDLS and CDR2 YYNGEE. The CDR3 has 16 amino acids. Trimming removed 6 bases from V and 0 bases from J, with 18 bases in between. CDR3 DNA sequence: TGTGCCAGCATTCGAGGACGCGCGTCGTTGAACACTGAAGCTTTCTTT. This encodes CASIRGRASLNTEAFF.

The V and J genes are TRBV20-1 and TRBJ2-7, with TRBD2 as a possible D gene (5 bases). The CDR3 covers 15 residues. With 6 bases removed from V and 0 bases from J, the gap between germline ends came to 18 bases. Per the germline V gene, CDR1 is DFQATT and CDR2 is SNEGSKA (reference sequence). The CDR3 sequence: CSARRWAVSSYEQYF. In DNA form, the CDR3 reads TGCAGTGCCCGGAGGTGGGCGGTAAGCTCCTACGAGCAGTACTTC.

This clonotype was picked up many times. This chain uses TRBV4-1 with TRBJ2-7, with D uncertain. Deletions cut 4 bases from V and 0 bases from J, with 10 bases between. The CDR3 is 14 amino acids. Germline V gene lookup returns CDR1 MGHRA and CDR2 YSYEKL. Here the CDR3 DNA reads TGCGCCAGCAGCCTGAGTTTTGGCTCCTACGAGCAGTACTTC. Its translation: CASSLSFGSYEQYF.

This clonotype came up a few times. The chain uses TRBV6-1 and TRBJ1-1; D unclear. The CDR3 totals 14 residues. CDR1 is MNHNS, CDR2 SASEGT, per germline. V lost 8 bases and J lost 0, with 13 bases in between. The CDR3 coding sequence is TGTGCCAGCGAATTCATTAGATTGAACACTGAAGCTTTCTTT. Encoded protein: CASEFIRLNTEAFF.

The rearrangement links TRBV20-1 to TRBJ2-7; 14 bases are a match to TRBD2. Per germline, CDR1 DFQATT and CDR2 SNEGSKA (reference sequence). CDR3 size: 17 residues. The junction had 10 bases not matched to a gene; V was cut back by 0 bases and J by 6 bases. CDR3 sequence: CSARDRLAGGPAGEQYF. CDR3 DNA: TGCAGTGCTAGAGATCGACTAGCGGGAGGGCCCGCCGGCGAGCAGTACTTC.

This clonotype was picked up many times. The chain joins TRBV7-3 to TRBJ2-5, with 7 bases lining up with TRBD2. The CDR3 runs 17 residues. Unmatched junction bases numbered 11, after V lost 1 base and J lost 3 bases. Germline V gives CDR1 SGHTA, CDR2 FQGTGA. The CDR3 loop reads CASSLILAECIKETQYF. CDR3 DNA: TGTGCCAGCAGCTTAATTCTAGCGGAATGTATTAAAGAGACCCAGTACTTC.